This T cell receptor (beta chain) is drawn from a study of OX40 agonist ivuxolimab in advanced cancers. Study-wide results and limits: CD8+ T cells were the subset that, on average, had more expanded clones than CD4+.

About this clone: The target antigen is unknown.

The data were produced by immunoSEQ multiplex PCR, yet TCRdb's version contains in-frame clones alone and is incomplete. The sample lists tens of thousands of clones; approximately 79% were seen once. The germline V gene encodes CDR1 SGHRS and CDR2 YFSETQ. Trimming removed 0 bases from V and 6 bases from J, with 11 bases in between. The CDR3 length is 14 residues. The rearrangement uses TRBV5-1 and TRBJ2-3; D call uncertain. Sequences were derived from CD4+ or CD8+ T cells sorted from blood, sampled in a trial of the OX40 agonist ivuxolimab. This clonotype originated in an adult with an advanced solid tumor such as melanoma, head and neck, liver or kidney cancer. This CDR3 reads CASSLGVIGDTQYF. For the CDR3, the DNA is TGCGCCAGCAGCTTGGGGGTTATAGGGGATACGCAGTATTTT.